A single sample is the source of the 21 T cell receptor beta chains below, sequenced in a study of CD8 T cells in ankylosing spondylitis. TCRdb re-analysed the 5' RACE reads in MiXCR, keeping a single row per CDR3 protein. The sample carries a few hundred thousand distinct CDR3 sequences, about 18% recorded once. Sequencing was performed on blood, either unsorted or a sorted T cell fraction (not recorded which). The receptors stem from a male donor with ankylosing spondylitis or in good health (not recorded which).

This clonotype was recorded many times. CDR3 loop: CSVDRGGWQGETQYF. CDR3 bases: TGCAGCGTTGATCGCGGGGGCTGGCAAGGGGAGACCCAGTACTTC. This chain connects TRBV29-1 to TRBJ2-5, with D possibly matching TRBD2 (7 bases). The CDR3 length is 15 residues. V dropped 3 bases and J dropped 5 bases, with 19 bases sitting between them. From germline, CDR1 is SQVTM and CDR2 ANQGSEA.

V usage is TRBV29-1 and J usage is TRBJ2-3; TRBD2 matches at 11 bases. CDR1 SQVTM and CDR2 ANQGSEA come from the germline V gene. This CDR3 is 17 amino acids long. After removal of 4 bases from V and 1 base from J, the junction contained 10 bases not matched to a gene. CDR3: CSVGGGLAAIRTDTQYF. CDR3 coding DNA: TGCAGCGTTGGGGGGGGACTAGCGGCAATCCGCACAGATACGCAGTATTTT.

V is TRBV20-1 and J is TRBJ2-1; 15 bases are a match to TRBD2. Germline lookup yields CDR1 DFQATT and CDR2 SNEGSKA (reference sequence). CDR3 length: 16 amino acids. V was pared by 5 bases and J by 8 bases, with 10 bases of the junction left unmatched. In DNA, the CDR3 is TGCAGTGCTGTACTGGGACTAGCGGGAGGAGTCCATGAGCAGTTCTTC. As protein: CSAVLGLAGGVHEQFF.

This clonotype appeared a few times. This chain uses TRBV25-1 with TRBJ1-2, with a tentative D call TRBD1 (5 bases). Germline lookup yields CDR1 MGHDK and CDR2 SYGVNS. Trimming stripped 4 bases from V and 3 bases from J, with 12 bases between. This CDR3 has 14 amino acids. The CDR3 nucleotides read TGTGCCAGCAGTGCAGGGTATAGGGACTATGGCTACACCTTC. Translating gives CASSAGYRDYGYTF.

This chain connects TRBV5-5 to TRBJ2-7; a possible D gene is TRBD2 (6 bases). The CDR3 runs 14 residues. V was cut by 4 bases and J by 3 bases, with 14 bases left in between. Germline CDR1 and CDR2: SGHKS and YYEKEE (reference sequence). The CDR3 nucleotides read TGTGCCAGCAGCCTGACTAGGAGGGTCTACGAGCAGTACTTC. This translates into CASSLTRRVYEQYF.

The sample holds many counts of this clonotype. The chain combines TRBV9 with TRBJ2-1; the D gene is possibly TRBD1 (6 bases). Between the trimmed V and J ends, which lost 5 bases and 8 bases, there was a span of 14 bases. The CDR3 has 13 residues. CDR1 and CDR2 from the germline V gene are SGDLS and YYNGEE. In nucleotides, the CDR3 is TGTGCCAGCAGTAGTGTAGGGGGAGATGAGCAGTTCTTC. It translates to CASSSVGGDEQFF.

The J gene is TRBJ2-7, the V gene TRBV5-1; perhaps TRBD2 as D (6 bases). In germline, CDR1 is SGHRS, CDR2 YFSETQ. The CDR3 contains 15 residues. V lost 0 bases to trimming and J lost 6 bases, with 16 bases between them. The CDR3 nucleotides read TGCGCCAGCAGCTTGGAGTACGGGAGCTGGTGCGAGCAGTACTTC. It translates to CASSLEYGSWCEQYF.

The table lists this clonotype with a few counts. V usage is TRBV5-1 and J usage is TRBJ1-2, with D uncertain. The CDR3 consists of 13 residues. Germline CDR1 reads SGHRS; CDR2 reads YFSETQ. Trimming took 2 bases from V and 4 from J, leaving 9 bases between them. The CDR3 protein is CASSFWVGYGYTF. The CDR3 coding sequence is TGCGCCAGCAGCTTTTGGGTTGGCTATGGCTACACCTTC.

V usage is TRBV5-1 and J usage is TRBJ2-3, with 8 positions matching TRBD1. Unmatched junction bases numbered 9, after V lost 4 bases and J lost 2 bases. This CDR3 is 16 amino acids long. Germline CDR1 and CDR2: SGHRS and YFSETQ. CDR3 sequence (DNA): TGCGCCAGCAGCCCCTCTTGGGACAGGCCCACAGATACGCAGTATTTT. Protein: CASSPSWDRPTDTQYF.

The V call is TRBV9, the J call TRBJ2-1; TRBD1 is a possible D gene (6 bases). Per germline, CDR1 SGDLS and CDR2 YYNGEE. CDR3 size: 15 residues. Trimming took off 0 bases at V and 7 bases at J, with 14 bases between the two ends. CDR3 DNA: TGTGCCAGCAGCGTAGTTGGGGACACTGGTAATGAGCAGTTCTTC. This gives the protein CASSVVGDTGNEQFF.

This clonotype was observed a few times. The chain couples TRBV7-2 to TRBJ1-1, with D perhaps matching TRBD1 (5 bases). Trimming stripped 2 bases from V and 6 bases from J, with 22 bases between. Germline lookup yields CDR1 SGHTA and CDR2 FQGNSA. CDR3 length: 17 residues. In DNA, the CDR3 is TGTGCCAGCAGCTTAAGGATTTGGGGCCCCTGGGGGGCTGAAGCTTTCTTT. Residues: CASSLRIWGPWGAEAFF.

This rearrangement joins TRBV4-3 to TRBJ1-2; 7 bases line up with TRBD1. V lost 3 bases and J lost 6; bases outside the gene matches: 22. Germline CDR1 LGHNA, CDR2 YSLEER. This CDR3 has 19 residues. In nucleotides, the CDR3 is TGCGCCAGCAGCCACCAAGAAGAGGGGACCGGGACAGTCATTAATGGCTACACCTTC. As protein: CASSHQEEGTGTVINGYTF.

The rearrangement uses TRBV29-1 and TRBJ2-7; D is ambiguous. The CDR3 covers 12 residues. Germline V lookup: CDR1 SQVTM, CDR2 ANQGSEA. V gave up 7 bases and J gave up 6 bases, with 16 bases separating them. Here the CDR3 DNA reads TGCAGCGGCCTAGAAGGGTCGCGCGAGCAGTACTTC. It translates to CSGLEGSREQYF.

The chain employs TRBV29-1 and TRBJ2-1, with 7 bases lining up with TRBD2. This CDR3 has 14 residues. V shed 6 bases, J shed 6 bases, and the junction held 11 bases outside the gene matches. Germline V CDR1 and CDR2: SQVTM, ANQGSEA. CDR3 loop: CSVQGGSRPNEQFF. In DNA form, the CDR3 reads TGCAGCGTCCAGGGCGGGAGCCGGCCCAATGAGCAGTTCTTC.

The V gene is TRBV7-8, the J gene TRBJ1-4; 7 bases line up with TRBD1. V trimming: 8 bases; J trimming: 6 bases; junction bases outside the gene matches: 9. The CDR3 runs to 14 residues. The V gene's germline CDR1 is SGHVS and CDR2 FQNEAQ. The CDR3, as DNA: TGTGCCAGCGCGCTAACAGGGGACCATGAAAAACTGTTTTTT. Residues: CASALTGDHEKLFF.

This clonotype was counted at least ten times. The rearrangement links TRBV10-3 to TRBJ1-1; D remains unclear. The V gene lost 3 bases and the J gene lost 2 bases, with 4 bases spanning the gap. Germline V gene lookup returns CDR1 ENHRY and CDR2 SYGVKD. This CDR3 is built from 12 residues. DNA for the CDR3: TGTGCCATCAGTGAAGGAAACACTGAAGCTTTCTTT. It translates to CAISEGNTEAFF.

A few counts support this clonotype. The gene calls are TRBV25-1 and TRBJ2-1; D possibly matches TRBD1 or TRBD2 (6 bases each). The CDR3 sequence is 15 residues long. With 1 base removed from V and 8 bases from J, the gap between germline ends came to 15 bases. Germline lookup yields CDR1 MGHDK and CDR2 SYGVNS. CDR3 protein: CASSELGGLRDEQFF. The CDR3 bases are TGTGCCAGCAGTGAATTAGGGGGGCTTAGAGATGAGCAGTTCTTC.

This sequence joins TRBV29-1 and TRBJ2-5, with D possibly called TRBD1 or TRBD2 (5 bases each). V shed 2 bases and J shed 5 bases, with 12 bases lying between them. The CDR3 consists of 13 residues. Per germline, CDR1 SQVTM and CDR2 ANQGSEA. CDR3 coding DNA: TGCAGCGTTGAAACGGGACCTCTGGAGACCCAGTACTTC. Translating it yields CSVETGPLETQYF.

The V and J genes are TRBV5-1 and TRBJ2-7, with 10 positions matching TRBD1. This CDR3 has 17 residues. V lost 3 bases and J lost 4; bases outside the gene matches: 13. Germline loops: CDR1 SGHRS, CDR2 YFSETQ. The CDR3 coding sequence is TGCGCCAGCAGCTGGACGATCTCGGGACAGGGGTCGTACGAGCAGTACTTC. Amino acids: CASSWTISGQGSYEQYF.

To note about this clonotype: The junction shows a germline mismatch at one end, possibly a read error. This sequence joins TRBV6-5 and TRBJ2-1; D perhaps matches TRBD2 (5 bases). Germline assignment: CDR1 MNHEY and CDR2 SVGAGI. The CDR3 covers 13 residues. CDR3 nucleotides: TGTGCCAGCAGTTACCCGAACGTTGGAGGCGAAATCTTC. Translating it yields CASSYPNVGGEIF.

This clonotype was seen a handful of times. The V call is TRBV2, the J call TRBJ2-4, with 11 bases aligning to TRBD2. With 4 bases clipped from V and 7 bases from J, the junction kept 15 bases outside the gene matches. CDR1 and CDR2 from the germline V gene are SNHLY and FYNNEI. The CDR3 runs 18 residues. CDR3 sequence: CASSAMRVAGGPGNIQYF. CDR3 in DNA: TGTGCCAGCAGTGCCATGAGGGTAGCGGGAGGGCCAGGGAACATTCAGTACTTC.